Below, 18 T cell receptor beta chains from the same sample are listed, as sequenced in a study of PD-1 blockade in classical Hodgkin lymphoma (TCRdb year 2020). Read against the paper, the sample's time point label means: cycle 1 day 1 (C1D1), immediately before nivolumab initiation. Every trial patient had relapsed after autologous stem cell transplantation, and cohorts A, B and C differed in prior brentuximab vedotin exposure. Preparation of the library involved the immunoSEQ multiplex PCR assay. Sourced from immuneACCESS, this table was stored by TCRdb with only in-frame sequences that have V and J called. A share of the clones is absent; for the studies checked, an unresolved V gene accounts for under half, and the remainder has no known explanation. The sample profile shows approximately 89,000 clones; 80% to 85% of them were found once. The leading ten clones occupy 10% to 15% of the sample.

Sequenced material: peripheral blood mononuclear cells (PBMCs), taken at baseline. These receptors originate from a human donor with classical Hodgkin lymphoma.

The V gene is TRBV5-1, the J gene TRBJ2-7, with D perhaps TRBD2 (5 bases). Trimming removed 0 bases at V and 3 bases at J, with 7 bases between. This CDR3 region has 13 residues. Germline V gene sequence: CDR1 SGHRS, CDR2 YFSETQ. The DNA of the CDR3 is TGCGCCAGCAGCTTGGCTGACTACTACGAGCAGTACTTC. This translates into CASSLADYYEQYF. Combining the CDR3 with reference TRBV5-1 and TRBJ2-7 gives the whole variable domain KAGVTQTPRYLIKTRGQQVTLSCSPISGHRSVSWYQQTPGQGLQFLFEYFSETQRNKGNFPGRFSGRQFSNSRSEMNVSTLELGDSALYLCASSLADYYEQYFGPGTRLTVT.

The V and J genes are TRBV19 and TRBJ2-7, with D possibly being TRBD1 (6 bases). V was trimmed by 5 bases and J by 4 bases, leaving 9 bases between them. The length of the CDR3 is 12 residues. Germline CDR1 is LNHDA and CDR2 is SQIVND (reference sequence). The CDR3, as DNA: TGTGCCAGTAGTCCACAGGGATACGAGCAGTACTTC. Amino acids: CASSPQGYEQYF.

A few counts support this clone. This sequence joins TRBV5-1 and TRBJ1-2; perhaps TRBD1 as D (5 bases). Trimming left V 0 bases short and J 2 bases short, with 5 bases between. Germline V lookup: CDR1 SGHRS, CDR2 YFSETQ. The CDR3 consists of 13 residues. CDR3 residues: CASSLGTNYGYTF. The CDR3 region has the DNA TGCGCCAGCAGCTTGGGGACAAACTATGGCTACACCTTC.

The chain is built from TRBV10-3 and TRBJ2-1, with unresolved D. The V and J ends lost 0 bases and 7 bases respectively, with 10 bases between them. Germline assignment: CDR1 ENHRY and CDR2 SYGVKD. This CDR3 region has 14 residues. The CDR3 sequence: CAISESNGLNEQFF. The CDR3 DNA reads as TGTGCCATCAGTGAGTCAAATGGGTTAAATGAGCAGTTCTTC.

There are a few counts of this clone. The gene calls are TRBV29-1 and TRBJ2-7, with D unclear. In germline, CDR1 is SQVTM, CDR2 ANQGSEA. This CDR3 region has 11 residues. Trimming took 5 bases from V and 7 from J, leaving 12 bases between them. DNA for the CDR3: TGCAGCGTTTCGGATCTGAGGGAGCAGTACTTC. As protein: CSVSDLREQYF.

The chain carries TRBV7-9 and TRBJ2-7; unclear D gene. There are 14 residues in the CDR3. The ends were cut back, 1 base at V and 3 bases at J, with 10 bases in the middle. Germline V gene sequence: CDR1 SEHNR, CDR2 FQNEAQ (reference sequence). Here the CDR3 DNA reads TGTGCCAGCAGCTTAGTGGCAGCATTCTACGAGCAGTACTTC. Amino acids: CASSLVAAFYEQYF.

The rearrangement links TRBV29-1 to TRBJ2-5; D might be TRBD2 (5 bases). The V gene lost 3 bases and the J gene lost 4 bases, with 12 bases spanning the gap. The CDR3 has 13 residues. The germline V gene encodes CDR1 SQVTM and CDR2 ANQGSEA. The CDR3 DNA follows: TGCAGCGTTGAGAGGGAGATCCGAGAGACCCAGTACTTC. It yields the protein CSVEREIRETQYF.

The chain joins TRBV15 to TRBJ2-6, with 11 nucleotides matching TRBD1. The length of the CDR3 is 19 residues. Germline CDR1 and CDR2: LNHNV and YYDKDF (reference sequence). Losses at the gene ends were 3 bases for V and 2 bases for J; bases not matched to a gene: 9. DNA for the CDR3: TGTGCCACCAGCAGCCACTGGGGACAGGGGGTTACTGGGGCCAACGTCCTGACTTTC. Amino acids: CATSSHWGQGVTGANVLTF.

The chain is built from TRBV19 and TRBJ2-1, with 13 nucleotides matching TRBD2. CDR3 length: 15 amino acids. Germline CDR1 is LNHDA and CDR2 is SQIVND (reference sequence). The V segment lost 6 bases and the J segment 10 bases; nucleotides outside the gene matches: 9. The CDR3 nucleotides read TGTGCCAGTAGGAGGACTAGCGGGAGTAGTGGCGAGCAGTTCTTC. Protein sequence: CASRRTSGSSGEQFF.

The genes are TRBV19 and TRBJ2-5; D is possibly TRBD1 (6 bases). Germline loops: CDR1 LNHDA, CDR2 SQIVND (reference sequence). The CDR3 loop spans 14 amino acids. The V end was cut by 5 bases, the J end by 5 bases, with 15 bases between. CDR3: CASSVTGGDETQYF. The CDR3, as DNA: TGTGCCAGTAGTGTGACAGGCGGTGATGAGACCCAGTACTTC.

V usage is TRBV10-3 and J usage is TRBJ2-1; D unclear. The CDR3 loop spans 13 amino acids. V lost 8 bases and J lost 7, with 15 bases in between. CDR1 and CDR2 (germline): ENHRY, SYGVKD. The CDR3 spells CAIRNGTPNEQFF. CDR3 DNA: TGTGCCATCCGCAACGGCACGCCAAATGAGCAGTTCTTC.

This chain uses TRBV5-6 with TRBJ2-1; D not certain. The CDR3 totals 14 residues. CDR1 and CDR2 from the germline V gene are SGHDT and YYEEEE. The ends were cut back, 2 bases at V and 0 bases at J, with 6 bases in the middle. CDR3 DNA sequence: TGTGCCAGCAGCTTTATAGACTCCTACAATGAGCAGTTCTTC. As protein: CASSFIDSYNEQFF.

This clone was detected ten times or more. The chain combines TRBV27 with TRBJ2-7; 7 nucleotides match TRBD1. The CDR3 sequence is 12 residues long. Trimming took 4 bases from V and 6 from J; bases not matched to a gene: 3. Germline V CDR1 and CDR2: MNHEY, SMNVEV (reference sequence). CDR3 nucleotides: TGTGCCAGCAGTTCGACAGGGTTCGAGCAGTACTTC. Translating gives CASSSTGFEQYF.

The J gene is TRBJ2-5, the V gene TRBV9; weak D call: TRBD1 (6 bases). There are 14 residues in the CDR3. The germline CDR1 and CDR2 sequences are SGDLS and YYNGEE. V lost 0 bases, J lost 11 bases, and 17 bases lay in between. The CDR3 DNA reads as TGTGCCAGCAGCGTAGGGACAGCTGTCTACCAGCAGTACTTC. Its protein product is CASSVGTAVYQQYF.

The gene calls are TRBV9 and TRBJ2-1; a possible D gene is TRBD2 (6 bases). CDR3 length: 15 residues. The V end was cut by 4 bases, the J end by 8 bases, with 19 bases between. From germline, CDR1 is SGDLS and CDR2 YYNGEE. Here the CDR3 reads CASSPRTNLGDEQFF. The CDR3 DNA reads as TGTGCCAGCAGCCCCCGGACTAACTTGGGGGATGAGCAGTTCTTC.

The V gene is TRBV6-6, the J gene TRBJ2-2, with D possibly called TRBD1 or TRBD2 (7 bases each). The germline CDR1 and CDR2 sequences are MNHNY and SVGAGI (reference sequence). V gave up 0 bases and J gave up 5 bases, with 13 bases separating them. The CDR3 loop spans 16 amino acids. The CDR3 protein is CASSYSGGGSTGELFF. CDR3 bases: TGTGCCAGCAGTTACTCGGGAGGGGGCAGTACCGGGGAGCTGTTTTTT.

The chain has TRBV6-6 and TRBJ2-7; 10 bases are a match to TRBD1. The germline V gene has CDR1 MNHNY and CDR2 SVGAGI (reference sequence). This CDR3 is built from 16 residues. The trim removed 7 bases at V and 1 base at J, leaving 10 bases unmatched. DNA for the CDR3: TGTGCCAGCACTCCCGCTGGACAGGGGGTTTCCTACGAGCAGTACTTC. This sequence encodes CASTPAGQGVSYEQYF.

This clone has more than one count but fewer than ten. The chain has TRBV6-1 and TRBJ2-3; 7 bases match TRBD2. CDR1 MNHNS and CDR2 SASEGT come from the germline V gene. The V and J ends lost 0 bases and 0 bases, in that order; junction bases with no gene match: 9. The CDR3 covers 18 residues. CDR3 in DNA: TGTGCCAGCAGTGAAGCGTTCGCTAGCGGTCCTAGCACAGATACGCAGTATTTT. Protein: CASSEAFASGPSTDTQYF.